The clone carrying this T cell receptor beta chain was counted many times. Time point specified: patch test 1, 2 weeks after DPC sensitization. Indicated treatment: therapeutic diphenylcyclopropenone sensitization with weekly scalp DPC. People who gave samples had alopecia, were 18 to 70 years old, and were suitable for DPC. The authors extracted total RNA from unfractionated whole blood. The entry originates in a study of human T cells and chemical hapten exposure. In the original analysis: With a range of about 23,224 to 700,000, the median per sample was about 87,000 TCRs. TCRdb re-called the RACE reads through MiXCR, storing one row per CDR3 protein. TCRdb, rather than the study authors, made the V and J calls. The sample shows a few hundred thousand distinct CDR3 sequences, roughly 4.8% of them seen only once. V was pared by 8 bases and J by 1 base, with 9 bases between. Germline CDR1 and CDR2: MDHEN and SYDVKM. The CDR3 covers 13 residues.

The clonotype was recovered from a woman aged 50 to 60 with alopecia areata. Some clones in this sample may be carry-over from other donors' samples. The sample consisted of whole blood, taken in connection with sensitization to the hapten diphenylcyclopropenone (DPC). The rearrangement uses TRBV28 and TRBJ1-3; no clear D. The CDR3 coding sequence is TGTGCCAGCTCCCAACTGTCTGGAAACACCATATATTTT. Translating gives CASSQLSGNTIYF.